This TCR beta chain comes out of a study of cytomegalovirus exposure and HLA in healthy donors. The germline V gene has CDR1 SGHAT and CDR2 FQNNGV. The CDR3 covers 13 residues. V shed 3 bases and J shed 7 bases, with 11 bases lying between them. The donors comprised healthy bone marrow donors. Nominally healthy donors were sampled, though unrecorded immune exposures were likely. PCR amplification relied on 60 Vbeta primers (plus 13 Jbeta primers). The data were produced by immunoSEQ multiplex PCR, yet TCRdb's version contains in-frame clones alone and is incomplete. Among 110,000 to 150,000 clones listed, roughly 85% were seen once.

The sequence came from a male donor in good health and CMV-seronegative. Sequencing was done on a sample of PBMCs. This chain uses TRBV11-2 with TRBJ2-3; D possibly corresponds to TRBD2 (7 bases). Written as DNA, the CDR3 is TGTGCCAGCAGCTTGGGGGGGCGATATACGCAGTATTTT. Its translation: CASSLGGRYTQYF.